The present entry profiles one T cell receptor beta chain with its context. Its target is not known. The germline gives CDR1 SGHDT, CDR2 YYEEEE. V lost 2 bases to trimming and J lost 6 bases, with 17 bases between them. The CDR3 is 15 amino acids. The data were taken from a study of OX40 agonist ivuxolimab in advanced cancers. Study context: Enrollees could have had prior anti-PD-1, anti-PD-L1 or anti-CTLA-4 therapy, which about 42% had received. One patient with hepatocellular carcinoma and two with cutaneous melanoma, three in all, had partial responses. Study results and limitations: Within 6 weeks, CD4+ and CD8+ blood T cells expanded clonally at 0.1 to 3.0 mg/kg.

Generated by immunoSEQ multiplex PCR, the TCRdb table keeps only in-frame clones and is missing some. The sample shows fewer than 95,000 clones, around 89% of them seen only once. The receptor's source is an adult with an advanced solid tumor such as melanoma, head and neck, liver or kidney cancer. The chain links TRBV5-6 to TRBJ1-2, with a weak D call TRBD1 (5 bases). This material consisted of CD4+ or CD8+ T cells sorted from blood, taken in a trial of the OX40 agonist ivuxolimab. The CDR3 spells CASSFITTGPDGYTF. CDR3 DNA sequence: TGTGCCAGCAGCTTTATCACCACAGGCCCCGATGGCTACACCTTC.